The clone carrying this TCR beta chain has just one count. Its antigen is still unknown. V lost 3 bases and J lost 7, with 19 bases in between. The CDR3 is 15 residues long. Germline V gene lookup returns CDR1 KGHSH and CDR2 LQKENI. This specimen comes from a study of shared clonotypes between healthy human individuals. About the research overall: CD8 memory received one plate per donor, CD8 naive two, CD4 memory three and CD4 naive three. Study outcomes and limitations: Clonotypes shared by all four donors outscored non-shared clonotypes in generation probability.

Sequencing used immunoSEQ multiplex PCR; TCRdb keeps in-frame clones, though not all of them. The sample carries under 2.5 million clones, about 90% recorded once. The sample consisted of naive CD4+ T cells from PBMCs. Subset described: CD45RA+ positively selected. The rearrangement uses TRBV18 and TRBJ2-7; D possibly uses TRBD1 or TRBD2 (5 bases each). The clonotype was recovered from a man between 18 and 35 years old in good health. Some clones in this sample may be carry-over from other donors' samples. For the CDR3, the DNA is TGTGCCAGCTCACCTTCCGGGGCCTCCTTGCGTGAGCAGTACTTC. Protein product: CASSPSGASLREQYF.